These T cell receptor beta chains were read from a single sample in a study of shared clonotypes between healthy human individuals. Method: immunoSEQ multiplex PCR; TCRdb's copy keeps in-frame clones and lacks some. The sample records some 980,000 clones, 70% to 85% being singletons. Sequenced sample: memory CD4+ T cells sorted from blood. Receptors originate from a man between 18 and 29 years old in good health. Each CDR3 is given with its conserved first and last residue. Clone sizes are given selectively: once, few, many, or a class where the clone is expanded.

TRBV29-1	TRBJ2-7	NA	CSVRTLFTYEQYF
TRBV30	TRBJ1-5	NA	CAWSETGHYQPQHF
TRBV5-1	TRBJ1-2	NA	CASSLGGQGYTF
TRBV14	TRBJ2-1	NA	CASSHLTGGIPNEQFF
TRBV7-3	TRBJ2-7	once	CASSPLIAGGPREQYF
TRBV11-2	TRBJ2-7	NA	CASSAGLAGGKSYEQYF
TRBV27	TRBJ2-1	few	CASSGTSGAREQFF
TRBV25-1	TRBJ2-1	NA	CASSHGTSVINEQFF
TRBV9	TRBJ1-6	NA	CASSVDGGKSNSPLHF
TRBV10-1	TRBJ2-5	NA	CASSESLVETQYF
TRBV18	TRBJ2-5	NA	CASSQVSQETQYF
TRBV9	TRBJ2-5	NA	CASSIGPEGETQYF
TRBV4-1	TRBJ1-2	NA	CASSQDWPVYGYTF
TRBV5-1	TRBJ1-5	NA	CASSHGTGVQPQHF
TRBV5-6	TRBJ1-5	few	CASSLAGRSNQPQHF
TRBV2	TRBJ1-2	NA	CASSEMGQGASGYTF
TRBV5-6	TRBJ1-2	NA	CASRSVGQNYGYTF
TRBV2	TRBJ2-7	many	CASSGDSYEQYF
TRBV6-5	TRBJ1-3	NA	CASSTQGSSGNTIYF
TRBV4-1	TRBJ1-5	many	CASSLGGQGNQPQHF
TRBV18	TRBJ2-7	NA	CASSPPASAYEQYF
TRBV19	TRBJ2-2	many	CASSPGGAGELFF
TRBV9	TRBJ1-5	few	CASNRQGTVGEPQHF
TRBV5-4	TRBJ2-1	NA	CASSLEGRGSYNEQFF
TRBV7-9	TRBJ1-1	NA	CASSLHKGGETHTEAFF
TRBV25-1	TRBJ1-4	few	CASSDPDTRRVFF
TRBV19	TRBJ1-6	once	CASSGQFYNSPLHF
TRBV5-6	TRBJ2-3	NA	CASSLALATDTDTQYF
TRBV11-2	TRBJ2-7	NA	CASSSGTGPYEQYF
TRBV5-1	TRBJ2-3	few	CASSPTGLAGSGDTQYF
TRBV19	TRBJ1-1	NA	CASRGGPNTEAFF
TRBV18	TRBJ2-5	NA	CASSAGEAETQYF
TRBV28	TRBJ1-2	NA	CASKDVGSYYGYTF
TRBV6-5	TRBJ2-2	NA	CASSYSGQGGTGELFF
TRBV5-6	TRBJ2-3	once	CASSSGDTQYF
TRBV9	TRBJ1-3	NA	CASSVGTVSGNTIYF